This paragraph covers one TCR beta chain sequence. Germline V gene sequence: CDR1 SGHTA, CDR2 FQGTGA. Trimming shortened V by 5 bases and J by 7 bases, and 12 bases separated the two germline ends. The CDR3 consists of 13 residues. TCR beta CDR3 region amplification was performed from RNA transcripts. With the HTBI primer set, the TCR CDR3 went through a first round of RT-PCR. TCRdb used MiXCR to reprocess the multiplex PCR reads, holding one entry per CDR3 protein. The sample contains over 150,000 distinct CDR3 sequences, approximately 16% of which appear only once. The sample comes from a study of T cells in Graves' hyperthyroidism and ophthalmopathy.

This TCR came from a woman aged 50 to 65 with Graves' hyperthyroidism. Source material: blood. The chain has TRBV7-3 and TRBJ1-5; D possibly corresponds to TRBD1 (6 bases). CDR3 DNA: TGTGCCAGCAGCCTCGACAGGTCCCAGCCCCAGCATTTT. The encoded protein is CASSLDRSQPQHF.